This T cell receptor beta chain was identified during a study of shared clonotypes between healthy human individuals. Looked up from germline, CDR1 is SGHDT and CDR2 is YYEEEE. This CDR3 has 15 residues. The trim removed 4 bases at V and 4 bases at J, leaving 5 bases unmatched. In the authors' workflow: Junction-only sequences without quality scores came from ImmunoSEQ, so filtering differed. The table came from immunoSEQ multiplex PCR; TCRdb's copy has only in-frame clones and leaves some out. V, J and clone size were drawn from that table, and D and trimming were deduced from the DNA. The sample gives about 1.1 million clones, approximately 80% of which show up once; 0.89% is in the top ten.

The chain uses TRBV5-6 and TRBJ1-4; 9 bases match TRBD1. The source is a young man in good health. Some clones in this sample may be carry-over from other donors' samples. The sample consisted of memory CD4+ T cells from PBMCs. The subset is: CD45RA-negative fraction. As DNA, the CDR3 is TGTGCCAGCAGCAGGACAGGGGTTCTTAATGAAAAACTGTTTTTT. This codes for CASSRTGVLNEKLFF.